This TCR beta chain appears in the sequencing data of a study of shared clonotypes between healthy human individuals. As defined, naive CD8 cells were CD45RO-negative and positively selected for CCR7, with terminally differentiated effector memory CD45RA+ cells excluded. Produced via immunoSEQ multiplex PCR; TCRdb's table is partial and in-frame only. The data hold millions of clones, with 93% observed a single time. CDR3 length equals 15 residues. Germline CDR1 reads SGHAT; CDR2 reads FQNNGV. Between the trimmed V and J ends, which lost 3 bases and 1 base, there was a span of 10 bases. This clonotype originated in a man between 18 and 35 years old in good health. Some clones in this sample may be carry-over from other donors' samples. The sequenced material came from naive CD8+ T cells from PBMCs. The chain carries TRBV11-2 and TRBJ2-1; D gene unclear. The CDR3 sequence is CASSLEGRSYNEQFF. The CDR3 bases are TGTGCCAGCAGCTTGGAAGGAAGGTCCTACAATGAGCAGTTCTTC.